This T cell receptor (beta chain) derives from a study of blood T cell repertoires in COVID-19. CDR1 and CDR2 from the germline V gene are SGHRS and YFSETQ. The ends lost 4 bases at V and 0 bases at J; junction bases unmatched: 14. The CDR3 consists of 18 residues. As handled by the study authors: Reference gene primer amplification in the assay estimated nucleated cell counts. The repertoire was sequenced with immunoSEQ multiplex PCR; TCRdb's copy has only in-frame clones and lacks some. V and J calls and clone size are copied from that table; D and trimming were computed from the DNA. The sample records approximately 310,000 clones, under 90% being singletons.

The chain joins TRBV5-1 to TRBJ2-3, with 7 nucleotides matching TRBD1. The TCR was taken from a man aged 60-69 years who had recovered from COVID-19. Sample: PBMCs or T cells enriched from blood (not recorded which). CDR3 coding DNA: TGCGCCAGCAGCCGACAACCCGGACAGGAAACTAGCACAGATACGCAGTATTTT. The encoded protein is CASSRQPGQETSTDTQYF.